This T cell receptor (beta chain) derives from a study of CD8 T cells in Susac syndrome. Concerning this clonotype itself: Its antigen remains unidentified.

Study-level results: The Susac syndrome CD4+ T cell repertoires displayed no clonal expansion.

CDR1 is DFQATT, CDR2 SNEGSKA, per germline (reference sequence). With 1 base removed from V and 0 bases from J, the gap between germline ends came to 13 bases. The CDR3 has 15 residues. Peripheral blood CD8+ and CD4+ T cells were profiled by TCR beta sequencing. An amount of RNA that ranged from roughly 0.5 to 1 ug was reverse transcribed with random hexamers. TCRdb processed the immunoSEQ multiplex PCR reads anew with MiXCR; each CDR3 protein has one entry. Of more than 200,000 distinct CDR3 sequences in the sample, about 94% are singletons; the top ten hold 0.15%. The sample taken for sequencing was CD4+ T cells from PBMCs. The receptor's source is a human donor with Susac syndrome. The rearrangement joins TRBV20-1 to TRBJ2-7; no definite D call. CDR3 residues: CSARVWGSSSYEQYF. CDR3 nucleotide sequence: TGCAGTGCTAGAGTGTGGGGATCTAGCTCCTACGAGCAGTACTTC.